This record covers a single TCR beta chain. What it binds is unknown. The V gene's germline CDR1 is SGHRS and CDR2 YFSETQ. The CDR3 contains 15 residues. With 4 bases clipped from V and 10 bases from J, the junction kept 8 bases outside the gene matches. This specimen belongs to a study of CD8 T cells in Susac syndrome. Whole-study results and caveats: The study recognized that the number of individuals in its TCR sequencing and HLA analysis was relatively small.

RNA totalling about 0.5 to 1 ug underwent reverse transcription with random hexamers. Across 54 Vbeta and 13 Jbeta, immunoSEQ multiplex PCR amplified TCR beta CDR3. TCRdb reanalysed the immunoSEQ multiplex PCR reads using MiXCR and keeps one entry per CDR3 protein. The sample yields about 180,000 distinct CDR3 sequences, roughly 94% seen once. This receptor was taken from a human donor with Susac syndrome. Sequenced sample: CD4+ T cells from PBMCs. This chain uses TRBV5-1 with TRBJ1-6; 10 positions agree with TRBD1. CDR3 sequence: CASSPPGTGESPLHF. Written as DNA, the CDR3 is TGCGCCAGCAGCCCTCCCGGGACAGGGGAATCACCCCTCCACTTT.